The T cell receptor beta chain under discussion was sequenced for a study of T cells in localized non-small cell lung cancer. Turning to this clone: The antigen is unknown.

Assay: immunoSEQ multiplex PCR; the TCRdb copy retains only in-frame clones and omits some. The table lists 28,000 or so clones, roughly 80% of them singletons. Regarding the study as a whole: Researchers found a median about 53 of the top 100 tumor clones in adjacent lung. With higher T cell density in blood came longer overall survival. Without multi-region sequencing, intratumor heterogeneity could not be excluded. Uninvolved adjacent lung showed peak T cell clonality, exceeding tumor.

The sequence came from a man aged 40 to 69 with stage III squamous cell lung carcinoma. Sequenced material: peripheral blood, taken before any cancer treatment.

The CDR3 coding sequence is TGTGCCAGCAGTTACTCGAGAACAGGGCCTGACGGCTACACCTTC. It yields the protein CASSYSRTGPDGYTF. The chain recombines TRBV6-5 with TRBJ1-2; a weak D match, TRBD1 (6 bases). V lost 0 bases and J lost 8, with 16 bases in between. This CDR3 contains 15 residues. Germline CDR1 MNHEY, CDR2 SVGAGI.